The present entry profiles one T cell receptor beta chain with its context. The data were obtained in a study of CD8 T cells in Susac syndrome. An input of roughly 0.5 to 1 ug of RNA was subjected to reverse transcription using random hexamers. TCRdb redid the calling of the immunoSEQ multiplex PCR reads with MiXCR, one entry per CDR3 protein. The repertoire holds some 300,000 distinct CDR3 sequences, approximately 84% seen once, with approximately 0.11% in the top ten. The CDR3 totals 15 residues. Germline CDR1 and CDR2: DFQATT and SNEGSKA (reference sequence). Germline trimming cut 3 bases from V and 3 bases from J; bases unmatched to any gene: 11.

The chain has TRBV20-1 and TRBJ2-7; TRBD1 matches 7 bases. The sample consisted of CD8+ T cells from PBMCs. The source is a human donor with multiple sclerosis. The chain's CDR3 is CSARELGTAFYEQYF. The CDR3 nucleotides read TGCAGTGCTAGGGAACTCGGGACAGCCTTCTACGAGCAGTACTTC.